The rows below give T cell receptor beta chains drawn from one sample of a study of blood T cells in healthy people across ages. TCRdb processed the 5' RACE reads anew with MiXCR; each CDR3 protein has one entry. The profile shows fewer than 800,000 distinct CDR3 sequences, roughly 25% of them singletons. These data were likewise used in another study, on T cells of mothers and their children.

The specimen sequenced was blood. The receptor source for this set is a boy aged 5-17 years in good health. Both conserved end residues are part of each CDR3. A D gene is named only where the DNA matches it firmly. Clone size is shown for a subset of rows, as once, few, many or a class of expanded clone.

D gene: TRBD2
J gene: TRBJ2-1
clone size: .
V gene: TRBV7-2
CDR3 protein: CASSLRALAAYNEQFF
CDR3 DNA: TGTGCCAGCAGCTTAAGGGCACTAGCGGCTTACAATGAGCAGTTCTTC

D gene: .
J gene: TRBJ2-3
clone size: .
V gene: TRBV5-6
CDR3 protein: CASSLLGNPTDTQYF
CDR3 DNA: TGTGCCAGCAGCTTATTGGGGAACCCCACAGATACGCAGTATTTT

D gene: TRBD1
J gene: TRBJ1-1
clone size: .
V gene: TRBV6-1
CDR3 protein: CASSESGGRAEAFF
CDR3 DNA: TGTGCCAGCAGTGAGTCAGGGGGCCGGGCTGAAGCTTTCTTT

D gene: TRBD1
J gene: TRBJ2-2
clone size: few
V gene: TRBV2
CDR3 protein: CASNRDRGTGELFF
CDR3 DNA: TGTGCCAGCAACCGGGACAGGGGCACCGGGGAGCTGTTTTTT

D gene: .
J gene: TRBJ2-5
clone size: .
V gene: TRBV11-1
CDR3 protein: CASSSLTFQETQYF
CDR3 DNA: TGTGCCAGCAGCTCCCTTACCTTCCAAGAGACCCAGTACTTC

D gene: TRBD1
J gene: TRBJ2-1
clone size: .
V gene: TRBV24-1
CDR3 protein: CATSDLTGTGVNEQFF
CDR3 DNA: TGTGCCACCAGTGATTTAACCGGGACAGGGGTCAATGAGCAGTTCTTC

D gene: .
J gene: TRBJ2-1
clone size: .
V gene: TRBV3-1
CDR3 protein: CASSQEGGLGSSYNEQFF
CDR3 DNA: TGTGCCAGCAGCCAAGAGGGGGGCTTGGGAAGCTCCTACAATGAGCAGTTCTTC

D gene: .
J gene: TRBJ2-5
clone size: .
V gene: TRBV20-1
CDR3 protein: CSARVGRVQETQYF
CDR3 DNA: TGCAGTGCTAGAGTAGGAAGGGTGCAAGAGACCCAGTACTTC

D gene: .
J gene: TRBJ1-1
clone size: .
V gene: TRBV6-5
CDR3 protein: CASSYSETGGTEAFF
CDR3 DNA: TGTGCCAGCAGTTACTCGGAAACCGGGGGCACTGAAGCTTTCTTT

D gene: .
J gene: TRBJ2-1
clone size: .
V gene: TRBV3-1
CDR3 protein: CASSQGATYNEQFF
CDR3 DNA: TGTGCCAGCAGCCAGGGGGCCACCTACAATGAGCAGTTCTTC

D gene: TRBD1
J gene: TRBJ2-7
clone size: .
V gene: TRBV5-1
CDR3 protein: CASSLSGTVDTYEQYF
CDR3 DNA: TGCGCCAGCAGCTTGTCCGGGACAGTGGATACCTACGAGCAGTACTTC

D gene: TRBD2
J gene: TRBJ2-1
clone size: few
V gene: TRBV20-1
CDR3 protein: CSAISTSGGFYNEQFF
CDR3 DNA: TGCAGTGCTATATCAACTAGCGGGGGCTTCTACAATGAGCAGTTCTTC

D gene: .
J gene: TRBJ1-6
clone size: .
V gene: TRBV10-1
CDR3 protein: CASSEDGAVDSPLHF
CDR3 DNA: TGCGCCAGCAGTGAGGACGGGGCGGTGGATTCACCCCTCCACTTT

D gene: TRBD2
J gene: TRBJ2-5
clone size: few
V gene: TRBV7-2
CDR3 protein: CASSPLGLAGVLETQYF
CDR3 DNA: TGTGCCAGCAGCCCGTTGGGGCTAGCGGGGGTTTTAGAGACCCAGTACTTC

D gene: TRBD1
J gene: TRBJ2-4
clone size: few
V gene: TRBV12-3/TRBV12-4
CDR3 protein: CASAGGLNIQYF
CDR3 DNA: TGTGCCAGCGCAGGGGGCTTAAACATTCAGTACTTC

D gene: TRBD1
J gene: TRBJ1-2
clone size: few
V gene: TRBV6-1
CDR3 protein: CARIGTGGISYGYTF
CDR3 DNA: TGTGCCCGCATCGGGACAGGGGGAATTAGCTATGGCTACACCTTC

D gene: TRBD1
J gene: TRBJ1-4
clone size: .
V gene: TRBV29-1
CDR3 protein: CSVTGQGIETLFF
CDR3 DNA: TGCAGCGTTACAGGACAGGGGATTGAAACACTGTTTTTT

D gene: .
J gene: TRBJ1-5
clone size: .
V gene: TRBV20-1
CDR3 protein: CSARQNSSQPQHF
CDR3 DNA: TGCAGTGCTAGACAGAATAGCAGTCAGCCCCAGCATTTT

D gene: .
J gene: TRBJ2-1
clone size: few
V gene: TRBV9
CDR3 protein: CASSVIAETYNEQFF
CDR3 DNA: TGTGCCAGCAGCGTAATAGCGGAGACCTACAATGAGCAGTTCTTC

D gene: TRBD2
J gene: TRBJ2-5
clone size: .
V gene: TRBV7-2
CDR3 protein: CASSVHGGGQETQYF
CDR3 DNA: TGTGCCAGCAGCGTTCACGGGGGGGGCCAAGAGACCCAGTACTTC

D gene: .
J gene: TRBJ2-5
clone size: few
V gene: TRBV7-6
CDR3 protein: CASSLDVRLGETQYF
CDR3 DNA: TGTGCCAGCAGCTTAGATGTTAGACTGGGGGAGACCCAGTACTTC

D gene: .
J gene: TRBJ2-5
clone size: .
V gene: TRBV29-1
CDR3 protein: CSVEGGQGSIETQYF
CDR3 DNA: TGCAGCGTTGAAGGCGGCCAGGGATCGATCGAGACCCAGTACTTC

D gene: .
J gene: TRBJ2-7
clone size: few
V gene: TRBV5-1
CDR3 protein: CASRLGEYEQYF
CDR3 DNA: TGCGCCAGCAGACTAGGGGAATACGAGCAGTACTTC

D gene: .
J gene: TRBJ1-2
clone size: .
V gene: TRBV10-3
CDR3 protein: CAISDSAGENYGYTF
CDR3 DNA: TGTGCCATCAGTGATTCCGCAGGGGAGAACTATGGCTACACCTTC

D gene: .
J gene: TRBJ2-7
clone size: .
V gene: TRBV24-1
CDR3 protein: CATSTTREQYF
CDR3 DNA: TGTGCCACCAGTACGACCCGCGAGCAGTACTTC

D gene: .
J gene: TRBJ2-5
clone size: few
V gene: TRBV29-1
CDR3 protein: CSVVPLYLETQYF
CDR3 DNA: TGCAGCGTTGTCCCACTCTATCTCGAGACCCAGTACTTC

D gene: TRBD1
J gene: TRBJ2-5
clone size: .
V gene: TRBV10-3
CDR3 protein: CAISEKGARETQYF
CDR3 DNA: TGTGCCATCAGTGAGAAGGGGGCTCGGGAGACCCAGTACTTC

D gene: .
J gene: TRBJ1-6
clone size: few
V gene: TRBV6-2/TRBV6-3
CDR3 protein: CASSYPELDSPLHF
CDR3 DNA: TGTGCCAGCAGTTATCCAGAGTTGGATTCACCCCTCCACTTT

D gene: .
J gene: TRBJ2-7
clone size: few
V gene: TRBV18
CDR3 protein: CASSPRDTLEQYF
CDR3 DNA: TGTGCCAGCTCACCCCGGGACACGTTGGAGCAGTACTTC

D gene: .
J gene: TRBJ2-1
clone size: few
V gene: TRBV18
CDR3 protein: CACSRNVYNEQFF
CDR3 DNA: TGTGCCTGCTCACGTAACGTTTACAATGAGCAGTTCTTC

D gene: .
J gene: TRBJ2-1
clone size: .
V gene: TRBV5-6
CDR3 protein: CASSTDLTNEQFF
CDR3 DNA: TGTGCCAGCAGCACGGACTTAACCAATGAGCAGTTCTTC

D gene: .
J gene: TRBJ1-4
clone size: many
V gene: TRBV7-9
CDR3 protein: CASSGEKLFF
CDR3 DNA: TGTGCCAGCAGTGGAGAAAAACTGTTTTTT

D gene: .
J gene: TRBJ2-7
clone size: few
V gene: TRBV20-1
CDR3 protein: CSATDRVYEQYF
CDR3 DNA: TGCAGTGCTACGGACAGAGTCTACGAGCAGTACTTC

D gene: .
J gene: TRBJ2-2
clone size: few
V gene: TRBV4-2
CDR3 protein: CATDSGSGVPGELFF
CDR3 DNA: TGTGCCACCGACTCAGGGTCAGGGGTCCCCGGGGAGCTGTTTTTT

D gene: .
J gene: TRBJ1-1
clone size: .
V gene: TRBV7-9
CDR3 protein: CASSLFTGFMNTEAFF
CDR3 DNA: TGTGCCAGCAGCTTATTTACGGGATTCATGAACACTGAAGCCTTCTTT

D gene: .
J gene: TRBJ2-3
clone size: .
V gene: TRBV5-1
CDR3 protein: CASEGGWGASTDTQYF
CDR3 DNA: TGCGCCAGCGAAGGAGGTTGGGGGGCAAGCACAGATACGCAGTATTTT

D gene: TRBD2
J gene: TRBJ2-5
clone size: .
V gene: TRBV20-1
CDR3 protein: CSASSGSEETQYF
CDR3 DNA: TGCAGTGCTTCTAGCGGGAGTGAAGAGACCCAGTACTTC